These T cell receptor beta chains were read from a single sample in a study of blood T cell repertoires in COVID-19. Here immunoSEQ multiplex PCR was the method, and the copy in TCRdb shows in-frame clones only, minus some. This sample has tens of thousands of clones, with around 87% found just once. The material sequenced was peripheral blood. These receptor sequences come from a woman aged 80 or over with COVID-19, enrolled during active disease. The CDR3 runs from the conserved cysteine through the conserved F or W. The D gene is left open where the match is weak. Size is stated for part of the rows, as once, few or many counts, or as a class when the clone is expanded.

J gene: TRBJ1-1; clone size: once; D gene: -; CDR3 length: 12; V gene: TRBV19; CDR3 DNA: TGTGCCAGTAGCGTAAAGAACACTGAAGCTTTCTTT; CDR3 protein: CASSVKNTEAFF
J gene: TRBJ2-7; clone size: -; D gene: TRBD1; CDR3 length: 15; V gene: TRBV5-5; CDR3 DNA: TGTGCCAGCAGCTCCGGACAGGGGGCTACCTACGAGCAGTACTTC; CDR3 protein: CASSSGQGATYEQYF
J gene: TRBJ1-6; clone size: -; D gene: -; CDR3 length: 13; V gene: TRBV19; CDR3 DNA: TGTGCCAGTAGTATAGCCCCCAGTTCACCCCTCCACTTT; CDR3 protein: CASSIAPSSPLHF
J gene: TRBJ2-2; clone size: -; D gene: -; CDR3 length: 16; V gene: TRBV18; CDR3 DNA: TGTGCCAGCTCACCACCGGTTCAGGGGCCCACCGGGGAGCTGTTTTTT; CDR3 protein: CASSPPVQGPTGELFF
J gene: TRBJ1-1; clone size: -; D gene: -; CDR3 length: 13; V gene: TRBV10-2; CDR3 DNA: TGCGCCAGCAGTGAGAACAGTAACACTGAAGCTTTCTTT; CDR3 protein: CASSENSNTEAFF
J gene: TRBJ1-5; clone size: few; D gene: TRBD1; CDR3 length: 15; V gene: TRBV7-2; CDR3 DNA: TGTGCCAGCAGCTTAGTGGGACAGGTCTGGCAGCCCCAGCATTTT; CDR3 protein: CASSLVGQVWQPQHF
J gene: TRBJ2-3; clone size: -; D gene: -; CDR3 length: 12; V gene: TRBV5-6; CDR3 DNA: TGTGCCAGCAGCTCTACGGGAGATACGCAGTATTTT; CDR3 protein: CASSSTGDTQYF
J gene: TRBJ2-1; clone size: -; D gene: TRBD1; CDR3 length: 16; V gene: TRBV9; CDR3 DNA: TGTGCCAGCAGCCTGGTGGCAGGGGGTTTCTACAATGAGCAGTTCTTC; CDR3 protein: CASSLVAGGFYNEQFF
J gene: TRBJ1-6; clone size: -; D gene: -; CDR3 length: 12; V gene: TRBV12-3/TRBV12-4; CDR3 DNA: TGTGCCACCTCGGAGGAAAATTCACCCCTCCACTTT; CDR3 protein: CATSEENSPLHF
J gene: TRBJ1-4; clone size: -; D gene: -; CDR3 length: 16; V gene: TRBV4-2; CDR3 DNA: TGTGCCAGCAGCCAAGATGGTGCAGGGATGAACGAAAAACTGTTTTTT; CDR3 protein: CASSQDGAGMNEKLFF
J gene: TRBJ1-6; clone size: -; D gene: TRBD1; CDR3 length: 16; V gene: TRBV19; CDR3 DNA: TGTGCCAGTAGTATCGGACGAGGGACAGGGACCTCACCCCTCCACTTT; CDR3 protein: CASSIGRGTGTSPLHF
J gene: TRBJ2-5; clone size: -; D gene: TRBD2; CDR3 length: 15; V gene: TRBV6-6; CDR3 DNA: TGTGCCAGCACCATCATCAGCGGGGTAGGAGAGACCCAGTACTTC; CDR3 protein: CASTIISGVGETQYF
J gene: TRBJ1-2; clone size: -; D gene: TRBD1; CDR3 length: 13; V gene: TRBV5-1; CDR3 DNA: TGCGCCACCGGGACAGGAATGGGCTATGGCTACACCTTC; CDR3 protein: CATGTGMGYGYTF
J gene: TRBJ1-6; clone size: -; D gene: -; CDR3 length: 15; V gene: TRBV5-1; CDR3 DNA: TGCGCCAGCAGCTTGGGAGCAGGGGATAATTCACCCCTCCACTTT; CDR3 protein: CASSLGAGDNSPLHF
J gene: TRBJ2-6; clone size: -; D gene: -; CDR3 length: 16; V gene: TRBV4-1; CDR3 DNA: TGCGCCAGCAGTCTGCTCGAGGGTTCTGGGGCCAACGTCCTGACTTTC; CDR3 protein: CASSLLEGSGANVLTF
J gene: TRBJ1-4; clone size: -; D gene: -; CDR3 length: 13; V gene: TRBV7-9; CDR3 DNA: TGTGCCAGCGCCACATTGGGGCCAGATAGTCTGTTTTTT; CDR3 protein: CASATLGPDSLFF
J gene: TRBJ2-2; clone size: -; D gene: TRBD1; CDR3 length: 15; V gene: TRBV9; CDR3 DNA: TGTGCCAGCAGCGAACAGGGGGCATTGACCGGGGAGCTGTTTTTT; CDR3 protein: CASSEQGALTGELFF
J gene: TRBJ2-1; clone size: -; D gene: TRBD1; CDR3 length: 15; V gene: TRBV5-1; CDR3 DNA: TGCGCCAGCAGCTATGACAGGGTCCCCTACAATGAGCAGTTCTTC; CDR3 protein: CASSYDRVPYNEQFF
J gene: TRBJ1-6; clone size: -; D gene: TRBD1; CDR3 length: 15; V gene: TRBV14; CDR3 DNA: TGTGCCAGCAGCCAAGCGACAGGGTTAAATTCACCCCTCCACTTT; CDR3 protein: CASSQATGLNSPLHF
J gene: TRBJ2-7; clone size: once; D gene: TRBD2; CDR3 length: 12; V gene: TRBV11-3; CDR3 DNA: TGTGCCAGCAGCTCACTAGCGGGGGGTGAAAACTTC; CDR3 protein: CASSSLAGGENF
J gene: TRBJ1-1; clone size: -; D gene: -; CDR3 length: 11; V gene: TRBV30; CDR3 DNA: TGTGCCTGGGGGAGGACACTGGGGGCTTTCTTT; CDR3 protein: CAWGRTLGAFF
J gene: TRBJ1-1; clone size: -; D gene: TRBD1; CDR3 length: 13; V gene: TRBV2; CDR3 DNA: TGTGCCGGTACAGGGGGAACGAACACTGAAGCTTTCTTT; CDR3 protein: CAGTGGTNTEAFF
J gene: TRBJ1-2; clone size: -; D gene: -; CDR3 length: 15; V gene: TRBV6-5; CDR3 DNA: TGTGCCAGCAGTCTTTCTCGAGGGGGAGCCTATGGCTACACCTTC; CDR3 protein: CASSLSRGGAYGYTF
J gene: TRBJ2-2; clone size: -; D gene: -; CDR3 length: 13; V gene: TRBV5-1; CDR3 DNA: TGCGCCAGCAGCCCAGAACCCACCGGGGAGCTGTTTTTT; CDR3 protein: CASSPEPTGELFF
J gene: TRBJ2-3; clone size: -; D gene: -; CDR3 length: 14; V gene: TRBV5-1; CDR3 DNA: TGCGCCAGCAGCTTGGGACAGATCACAGATACGCAGTATTTT; CDR3 protein: CASSLGQITDTQYF
J gene: TRBJ2-5; clone size: -; D gene: -; CDR3 length: 14; V gene: TRBV5-1; CDR3 DNA: TGCGCCAGCATGCCGACGGGGGGCGGCGAGACCCAGTACTTC; CDR3 protein: CASMPTGGGETQYF
J gene: TRBJ2-5; clone size: -; D gene: TRBD1; CDR3 length: 15; V gene: TRBV24-1; CDR3 DNA: TGTGCCACCAGTGTTGGGACAGGGGGCAAGGAGACCCAGTACTTC; CDR3 protein: CATSVGTGGKETQYF
J gene: TRBJ2-1; clone size: -; D gene: TRBD2; CDR3 length: 11; V gene: TRBV28; CDR3 DNA: TGTGCCAGCAGAGGGAGGGCCGAGCAGTTCTTC; CDR3 protein: CASRGRAEQFF
J gene: TRBJ2-3; clone size: few; D gene: -; CDR3 length: 13; V gene: TRBV5-1; CDR3 DNA: TGCGCCAGCAGTGACTTCGGAGTTGCTACGCAGTATTTT; CDR3 protein: CASSDFGVATQYF
J gene: TRBJ1-3; clone size: -; D gene: TRBD1; CDR3 length: 16; V gene: TRBV5-1; CDR3 DNA: TGCGCCAGCAGCCTAGGGGACAGGGGGTCTGGAAACACCATATATTTT; CDR3 protein: CASSLGDRGSGNTIYF
J gene: TRBJ2-1; clone size: -; D gene: -; CDR3 length: 11; V gene: TRBV6-5; CDR3 DNA: TGTGCCAGTATACAGAACAATGAGCAGTTCTTC; CDR3 protein: CASIQNNEQFF
J gene: TRBJ2-5; clone size: -; D gene: -; CDR3 length: 14; V gene: TRBV11-3; CDR3 DNA: TGTGCCAGCAGCCGTACAGGCACCCAAGAGACCCAGTACTTC; CDR3 protein: CASSRTGTQETQYF
J gene: TRBJ1-1; clone size: once; D gene: -; CDR3 length: 16; V gene: TRBV15; CDR3 DNA: TGTGCCACCAGCAGAGAAATTGGCGGTTTGAACACTGAAGCTTTCTTT; CDR3 protein: CATSREIGGLNTEAFF
J gene: TRBJ2-7; clone size: -; D gene: TRBD2; CDR3 length: 14; V gene: TRBV3-1/TRBV3-2; CDR3 DNA: TGTGCCAGCAGCCGGAGCGGGGGGGCCTACGAGCAGTACTTC; CDR3 protein: CASSRSGGAYEQYF
J gene: TRBJ1-2; clone size: -; D gene: -; CDR3 length: 12; V gene: TRBV7-9; CDR3 DNA: TGTGCCAGCAGCCGGGACACCTATGGCTACACCTTC; CDR3 protein: CASSRDTYGYTF
J gene: TRBJ1-6; clone size: -; D gene: -; CDR3 length: 20; V gene: TRBV15; CDR3 DNA: TGTGCCACCAGCAGAGATCTGGGCAGAAGTCAGCTGCGGGATAATTCACCCCTCCACTTT; CDR3 protein: CATSRDLGRSQLRDNSPLHF
J gene: TRBJ2-1; clone size: -; D gene: TRBD1; CDR3 length: 17; V gene: TRBV19; CDR3 DNA: TGTGCCAGTAGTATAGATCCTCGGGACAGACCTTACAATGAGCAGTTCTTC; CDR3 protein: CASSIDPRDRPYNEQFF
J gene: TRBJ1-5; clone size: -; D gene: TRBD1; CDR3 length: 15; V gene: TRBV7-2; CDR3 DNA: TGTGCCAGCAGCCCCGGACAGGGCAAAAATCAGCCCCAGCATTTT; CDR3 protein: CASSPGQGKNQPQHF
J gene: TRBJ1-1; clone size: -; D gene: TRBD1; CDR3 length: 18; V gene: TRBV7-9; CDR3 DNA: TGTGCCAGCAGCCCCGCTGGTACCGGGACAGGGGTGAACACTGAAGCTTTCTTT; CDR3 protein: CASSPAGTGTGVNTEAFF
J gene: TRBJ1-6; clone size: -; D gene: TRBD1; CDR3 length: 14; V gene: TRBV19; CDR3 DNA: TGTGCCAGTAGCCCTACAGGGGGAGCTTCACCCCTCCACTTT; CDR3 protein: CASSPTGGASPLHF
J gene: TRBJ2-2; clone size: -; D gene: -; CDR3 length: 15; V gene: TRBV2; CDR3 DNA: TGTGCCAGCAGTCCAGGACACCTCAACACCGGGGAGCTGTTTTTT; CDR3 protein: CASSPGHLNTGELFF
J gene: TRBJ1-1; clone size: -; D gene: TRBD1; CDR3 length: 16; V gene: TRBV4-1; CDR3 DNA: TGCGCCAGCAGCACACCGAGGACAGGGGGCGTCACTGAAGCTTTCTTT; CDR3 protein: CASSTPRTGGVTEAFF
J gene: TRBJ1-5; clone size: -; D gene: -; CDR3 length: 14; V gene: TRBV6-5; CDR3 DNA: TGTGCCAGCAGTTTTTCGGGGGGCTGGCAGCCCCAGCATTTT; CDR3 protein: CASSFSGGWQPQHF
J gene: TRBJ2-2; clone size: -; D gene: -; CDR3 length: 13; V gene: TRBV2; CDR3 DNA: TGTGCCAGCACCTTACAGGGAACCGGGGAGCTGTTTTTT; CDR3 protein: CASTLQGTGELFF
J gene: TRBJ1-2; clone size: -; D gene: -; CDR3 length: 14; V gene: TRBV7-8; CDR3 DNA: TGTGCCAGCAGCGTAGACAGTTCACGCGATGGCTACACCTTC; CDR3 protein: CASSVDSSRDGYTF
J gene: TRBJ2-7; clone size: -; D gene: TRBD1; CDR3 length: 14; V gene: TRBV27; CDR3 DNA: TGTGCCAGCAGCCTACAGGGGGCGAGTTACGAGCAGTACTTC; CDR3 protein: CASSLQGASYEQYF
J gene: TRBJ1-3; clone size: -; D gene: -; CDR3 length: 14; V gene: TRBV3-1/TRBV3-2; CDR3 DNA: TGTGCCAGCAGCAAACAGGTCTCTGGAAACACCATATATTTT; CDR3 protein: CASSKQVSGNTIYF
J gene: TRBJ2-2; clone size: -; D gene: -; CDR3 length: 15; V gene: TRBV6-5; CDR3 DNA: TGTGCCAGCAGTTACCTATCACGGGTCCCCGGGGAGCTGTTTTTT; CDR3 protein: CASSYLSRVPGELFF
J gene: TRBJ2-1; clone size: -; D gene: TRBD1; CDR3 length: 18; V gene: TRBV6-2/TRBV6-3; CDR3 DNA: TGTGCCAGCAGTTCTTTTCCCGCAGGGGGCCCAAAGCACAATGAGCAGTTCTTC; CDR3 protein: CASSSFPAGGPKHNEQFF
J gene: TRBJ1-1; clone size: -; D gene: TRBD1; CDR3 length: 15; V gene: TRBV6-5; CDR3 DNA: TGTGCCAGCAGGAGGACAGGGACTTTGAACACTGAAGCTTTCTTT; CDR3 protein: CASRRTGTLNTEAFF
J gene: TRBJ2-7; clone size: -; D gene: -; CDR3 length: 13; V gene: TRBV7-2; CDR3 DNA: TGTGCCAGCAAACCAGGATTCTCCTACGAGCAGTACTTC; CDR3 protein: CASKPGFSYEQYF
J gene: TRBJ2-5; clone size: -; D gene: TRBD2; CDR3 length: 13; V gene: TRBV19; CDR3 DNA: TGTGCCAGTAGCCCCGGCCAGGGAGGGGCCCAGTACTTC; CDR3 protein: CASSPGQGGAQYF